These 29 T cell receptor beta chains were all obtained from the same sample, sequenced in a study of low-dose radiotherapy and immunotherapy resistance in tumors. Alpha and beta chains were covered, as first-strand cDNA relied on TRAV- and TRBV-specific primers. For amplifying TCRs, the PCR ran for 15 to 20 cycles with Phusion, which was used together with a constant-region primer and the adapter on the V primers. In TCRdb, the reads were re-called with MiXCR into one record per CDR3 protein. The repertoire holds fewer than 10,000 distinct CDR3 sequences, with around 79% as singletons. These receptors were obtained from a human donor with advanced metastatic prostate, ovarian, gallbladder or colorectal cancer (not recorded which). This table probably holds off-target reads from a library built for another chain.

Only a few counts were recorded for this clonotype. The chain combines TRBV20-1 with TRBJ2-2, with 10 bases aligning to TRBD2. The CDR3 covers 15 residues. Germline CDR1 DFQATT, CDR2 SNEGSKA (reference sequence). V trimming: 5 bases; J trimming: 5 bases; junction bases outside the gene matches: 8. The DNA of the CDR3 is TGCAGTGCTCGGACTAGCGGCCCGAGTACCGGGGAGCTGTTTTTT. Encoded protein: CSARTSGPSTGELFF.

The table lists this clonotype with a count of one. The chain links TRBV6-5 to TRBJ1-1, with 12 bases identical to TRBD1. The germline gives CDR1 MNHEY, CDR2 SVGAGI. There are 17 residues in the CDR3. Trimming took 6 bases from V and 2 from J; bases not matched to a gene: 10. The CDR3 sequence is CASRPGTGGFTNTEAFF. The CDR3 DNA is TGTGCCAGCAGGCCCGGGACAGGGGGCTTCACAAACACTGAAGCTTTCTTT.

The chain joins TRBV29-1 to TRBJ2-1; TRBD2 matches at 7 bases. The trim removed 3 bases at V and 6 bases at J, leaving 8 bases unmatched. CDR3 length equals 14 residues. Germline CDR1 SQVTM, CDR2 ANQGSEA. The CDR3 reads CSVDLRLAFNEQFF. CDR3 sequence (DNA): TGCAGCGTTGACCTTAGACTAGCTTTCAATGAGCAGTTCTTC.

This clonotype was seen a few times. This chain joins TRBV9 and TRBJ2-1; 9 nucleotides match TRBD1. Trimming took 4 bases from V and 3 from J; bases not matched to a gene: 5. This CDR3 spans 15 amino acids. Germline-derived CDR1 and CDR2 are SGDLS and YYNGEE. The chain's CDR3 is CASSTGTGIYNEQFF. CDR3 DNA sequence: TGTGCCAGCAGCACCGGGACAGGGATCTACAATGAGCAGTTCTTC.

The V gene is TRBV29-1, the J gene TRBJ2-2; D is ambiguous. With 3 bases removed from V and 0 bases from J, the gap between germline ends came to 5 bases. Germline lookup yields CDR1 SQVTM and CDR2 ANQGSEA. This CDR3 is 13 amino acids long. CDR3 bases: TGCAGCGTTGATCCCGCGAACACCGGGGAGCTGTTTTTT. Translating gives CSVDPANTGELFF.

The chain has TRBV4-2 and TRBJ2-7, with D tentatively TRBD1 or TRBD2 (5 bases each). The CDR3 is 14 amino acids. From germline, CDR1 is LGHNA and CDR2 YNFKEQ. Trimming pared 5 bases from V and 6 bases from J, leaving 17 bases between. Written as DNA, the CDR3 is TGTGCCAGCAGCGCTGAGAGGGGAATGGGCGAGCAGTACTTC. Its protein is CASSAERGMGEQYF.

The chain is built from TRBV7-2 and TRBJ2-3; 9 bases fit TRBD2. CDR1 SGHTA and CDR2 FQGNSA come from the germline V gene. The CDR3 runs to 16 residues. The trim removed 5 bases at V and 4 bases at J, leaving 10 bases unmatched. DNA for the CDR3: TGTGCCAGCAGCCCAATTGGTAGCGGGAGTTCAGATACGCAGTATTTT. This gives the protein CASSPIGSGSSDTQYF. Supplemented by reference TRBV7-2 and TRBJ2-3, the full variable domain reads GAGVSQSPSNKVTEKGKDVELRCDPISGHTALYWYRQSLGQGLEFLIYFQGNSAPDKSGLPSDRFSAERTGGSVSTLTIQRTQQEDSAVYLCASSPIGSGSSDTQYFGPGTRLTVL.

V usage is TRBV29-1 and J usage is TRBJ2-7, with TRBD1 matching over 9 bases. With V trimmed by 4 bases and J by 3 bases, 1 base remained unmatched. The CDR3 runs 12 residues. Germline V gene data show CDR1 as SQVTM and CDR2 as ANQGSEA. The DNA for the CDR3 is TGCAGCGTTGTGGACAGGGGCTACGAGCAGTACTTC. Protein: CSVVDRGYEQYF.

This chain joins TRBV30 and TRBJ2-3; D possibly corresponds to TRBD1 (6 bases). V lost 8 bases and J lost 0, with 12 bases in between. The CDR3 contains 13 residues. Germline loops: CDR1 GTSNPN, CDR2 SVGIG (reference sequence). The CDR3 bases are TGTGCCCCAGGACAGAACAGCACAGATACGCAGTATTTT. This encodes CAPGQNSTDTQYF.

The V call is TRBV6-1, the J call TRBJ2-3; tentatively, D is TRBD2 (6 bases). CDR1 and CDR2 from the germline V gene are MNHNS and SASEGT. Trimming cost V 5 bases and J 1 base, with 13 bases left between them. This CDR3 is 15 amino acids long. The CDR3 spells CASSPGAGRTDTQYF. CDR3 DNA: TGTGCCAGCAGTCCCGGGGCGGGACGCACAGATACGCAGTATTTT.

CDR3 DNA: TGCGCCAGCAGCTTGGAGACAGATACGCAGTATTTT. This sequence encodes CASSLETDTQYF. The chain employs TRBV5-1 and TRBJ2-3, with D unresolved. The CDR3 covers 12 residues. Between the trimmed V and J ends, which lost 0 bases and 3 bases, there was a span of 2 bases. Germline assignment: CDR1 SGHRS and CDR2 YFSETQ.

This clonotype was observed a few times. The chain has TRBV18 and TRBJ1-1; 7 positions agree with TRBD1. Germline CDR1 KGHSH, CDR2 LQKENI. Trimming cost V 6 bases and J 5 bases; bases outside gene matches: 3. The CDR3 is 12 amino acids. The CDR3 is CASSQGGTEAFF. CDR3 nucleotides: TGTGCCAGCTCTCAGGGGGGAACTGAAGCTTTCTTT.

J is TRBJ2-7 and V is TRBV13; 7 nucleotides agree with TRBD2. With V trimmed by 4 bases and J by 7 bases, 4 bases remained unmatched. The CDR3 runs 12 residues. In germline, CDR1 is PRHDT, CDR2 FYEKMQ (reference sequence). CDR3 nucleotides: TGTGCCAGCAGCTCCCAAGCGGGGGAGCAGTACTTC. It is translated as CASSSQAGEQYF.

The chain is built from TRBV29-1 and TRBJ2-7, with D possibly called TRBD1 or TRBD2 (5 bases each). The V and J ends lost 6 bases and 7 bases respectively, with 22 bases between them. There are 14 residues in the CDR3. CDR1 SQVTM and CDR2 ANQGSEA come from the germline V gene. The CDR3 DNA is TGCAGCGTATCCCGGGGACCACAGTCTGGGGAGCAGTACTTC. This translates into CSVSRGPQSGEQYF.

This clonotype has only a few counts. The chain recombines TRBV2 with TRBJ2-3, with D hard to call. Germline V CDR1 and CDR2: SNHLY, FYNNEI. The CDR3 is 15 amino acids. The V and J ends lost 4 bases and 0 bases respectively, with 11 bases between them. This CDR3 reads CASSGNAESTDTQYF. The DNA for the CDR3 is TGTGCCAGCAGTGGCAACGCAGAGAGCACAGATACGCAGTATTTT. Supplemented by reference TRBV2 and TRBJ2-3, the full variable domain reads EPEVTQTPSHQVTQMGQEVILRCVPISNHLYFYWYRQILGQKVEFLVSFYNNEISEKSEIFDDQFSVERPDGSNFTLKIRSTKLEDSAMYFCASSGNAESTDTQYFGPGTRLTVL.

This chain uses TRBV6-6 with TRBJ1-6; TRBD1 matches 9 bases. The germline gives CDR1 MNHNY, CDR2 SVGAGI (reference sequence). After removal of 5 bases from V and 10 bases from J, the junction contained 6 bases not matched to a gene. This CDR3 has 14 amino acids. In DNA, the CDR3 is TGTGCCAGCAGTGACAGGGGGGAAGGATCACCCCTCCACTTT. Translation: CASSDRGEGSPLHF.

This clonotype was found once. The J gene is TRBJ2-1, the V gene TRBV20-1, with 7 bases lining up with TRBD2. Trimming at V came to 0 bases and at J to 8 bases, leaving 10 bases not matched to a gene. Germline values: CDR1 DFQATT, CDR2 SNEGSKA (reference sequence). The CDR3 covers 15 residues. The CDR3: CSARDWGGVGDEQFF. As DNA, the CDR3 is TGCAGTGCTAGAGATTGGGGAGGGGTCGGGGATGAGCAGTTCTTC.

This clonotype has only one observation. The chain couples TRBV29-1 to TRBJ2-3; D is uncertain. V shed 3 bases and J shed 1 base, with 5 bases lying between them. This CDR3 has 12 amino acids. The germline V gene has CDR1 SQVTM and CDR2 ANQGSEA. This CDR3 reads CSVDRGTDTQYF. The DNA of the CDR3 is TGCAGCGTTGACAGAGGCACAGATACGCAGTATTTT.

This clonotype has just a few counts. This chain uses TRBV28 with TRBJ2-5; tentative D call: TRBD1 (5 bases). Germline CDR1 and CDR2: MDHEN and SYDVKM. This CDR3 contains 13 residues. V gave up 4 bases and J gave up 1 base, with 7 bases separating them. CDR3 in DNA: TGTGCCAGCAGTTCCGACAGCCAAGAGACCCAGTACTTC. This translates into CASSSDSQETQYF.

This CDR3 is CSVKTLAEPQHF. CDR3 bases: TGCAGCGTAAAGACTTTGGCTGAGCCCCAGCATTTT. The chain couples TRBV29-1 to TRBJ1-5; no clear D. Germline loops: CDR1 SQVTM, CDR2 ANQGSEA. Trimming left V 6 bases short and J 8 bases short, with 14 bases between. CDR3 length equals 12 residues. Full variable domain (remainder filled in from reference TRBV29-1 and TRBJ1-5): SAVISQKPSRDICQRGTSLTIQCQVDSQVTMMFWYRQQPGQSLTLIATANQGSEATYESGFVIDKFPISRPNLTFSTLTVSNMSPEDSSIYLCSVKTLAEPQHFGDGTRLSIL.

DNA of the CDR3: TGTGCCAGCAGTTTCGCCGGGAGGAACACCGGGGAGCTGTTTTTT. Translating it yields CASSFAGRNTGELFF. This chain links TRBV28 with TRBJ2-2; the D gene is possibly TRBD2 (6 bases). CDR3 size: 15 residues. V was cut by 3 bases and J by 1 base, with 9 bases left in between. Germline V gene sequence: CDR1 MDHEN, CDR2 SYDVKM.

The chain joins TRBV6-6 to TRBJ2-2; D might be TRBD2 (5 bases). V was trimmed by 2 bases and J by 5 bases, leaving 12 bases between them. CDR1 is MNHNY and CDR2 is SVGAGI in the germline V gene (reference sequence). The length of the CDR3 is 15 residues. CDR3 DNA: TGTGCCAGCAGTTACATTGAGGGATGGACCGGGGAGCTGTTTTTT. It is translated as CASSYIEGWTGELFF.

The chain carries TRBV20-1 and TRBJ2-1; TRBD2 matches 7 bases. With V trimmed by 3 bases and J by 5 bases, 7 bases remained unmatched. Germline-derived CDR1 and CDR2 are DFQATT and SNEGSKA (reference sequence). This CDR3 has 14 residues. The CDR3 spells CSARAGASHNEQFF. The CDR3 DNA is TGCAGTGCTAGGGCGGGAGCGTCCCACAATGAGCAGTTCTTC.

In DNA form, the CDR3 reads TGCGCCAGCAGCACCACAGAGAACACTGAAGCTTTCTTT. Its protein product is CASSTTENTEAFF. V and J are TRBV5-1 and TRBJ1-1; D is unresolved. The germline CDR1 and CDR2 sequences are SGHRS and YFSETQ. The CDR3 is made up of 13 amino acids. The ends were cut back, 4 bases at V and 1 base at J, with 8 bases in the middle.

This chain links TRBV7-9 with TRBJ2-4; 10 bases align to TRBD1. V gave up 5 bases and J gave up 0 bases; unmatched junction bases: 7. The CDR3 consists of 17 residues. Germline lookup yields CDR1 SEHNR and CDR2 FQNEAQ (reference sequence). For the CDR3, the DNA is TGTGCCAGCAGCATGACAGGGGGCGCGGGAGCCAAAAACATTCAGTACTTC. Translated, it gives CASSMTGGAGAKNIQYF. The variable domain in full, with the rest retrieved from reference TRBV7-9 and TRBJ2-4, is DTGVSQNPRHKITKRGQNVTFRCDPISEHNRLYWYRQTLGQGPEFLTYFQNEAQLEKSRLLSDRFSAERPKGSFSTLEIQRTEQGDSAMYLCASSMTGGAGAKNIQYFGAGTRLSVL.

The rearrangement links TRBV29-1 to TRBJ1-1; perhaps TRBD1 as D (6 bases). With 0 bases removed from V and 5 bases from J, the gap between germline ends came to 19 bases. CDR3 length: 16 residues. Germline CDR1 and CDR2: SQVTM and ANQGSEA. The CDR3 DNA reads TGCAGCGTTGAAGACCCCGGGACAAGGAGAAGGACTGAAGCTTTCTTT. Its translation is CSVEDPGTRRRTEAFF.

The gene calls are TRBV24-1 and TRBJ2-1; tentative D call: TRBD2 (6 bases). The V end was cut by 0 bases, the J end by 11 bases, with 25 bases between. The CDR3 loop spans 18 amino acids. Germline values: CDR1 KGHDR, CDR2 SFDVKD. This CDR3 is CATSDLQYGSGTLKKQFF. DNA of the CDR3: TGTGCCACCAGTGATTTGCAGTACGGGAGCGGCACCCTCAAGAAGCAGTTCTTC.

The J gene is TRBJ1-6, the V gene TRBV18, with 9 bases identical to TRBD1. The CDR3 has 16 amino acids. CDR1 and CDR2 (germline): KGHSH, LQKENI. V trimming: 3 bases; J trimming: 5 bases; junction bases outside the gene matches: 5. The CDR3, as DNA: TGTGCCAGCTCACCCGTAGACAGGGGGAATAATTCACCCCTCCACTTT. Translated: CASSPVDRGNNSPLHF.

The chain joins TRBV28 to TRBJ2-5, with D perhaps given as TRBD1 or TRBD2 (5 bases each). The CDR3 length is 16 residues. Germline V gene data show CDR1 as MDHEN and CDR2 as SYDVKM. V gave up 7 bases and J gave up 5 bases, with 23 bases separating them. The CDR3, as DNA: TGTGCCAGCACCCGGGGCCAGAGGCTTGTCGGGGAGACCCAGTACTTC. Protein: CASTRGQRLVGETQYF.